The clone carrying this TCR beta chain came up many times. Antigen: not known. The source of the sample is a study of read filtering for tumor transcriptome and immune sequencing. Study-wide background: Revised staging placed roughly 8 patients in R-ISS I, 15 to 20 in II, six or seven in III. Study results and caveats: IR-seq and RNA-seq agreed better without single-read clonotypes. This fraction held mixed bone marrow immune cells after CD138-negative sorting.

Every patient had bone marrow sampled while the disease was active. CDR1 and CDR2 from the germline V gene are MNHEY and SVGEGT. V was trimmed by 10 bases and J by 5 bases, leaving 20 bases between them. CDR3 size: 15 residues. Molecular barcoded adaptors covering alpha/delta and beta/gamma chains were used on about 390 ng RNA. MiXCR, run by TCRdb on the reads, gives a single entry per CDR3 protein. The top ten clones hold more than 9.5% of a sample with roughly 130,000 distinct CDR3 sequences, roughly 13% of them seen once. This clonotype was sampled from a donor over 35 with multiple myeloma. The V and J genes are TRBV6-2 or TRBV6-3 and TRBJ2-2; D assignment may be TRBD1 or TRBD2 (5 bases each). The sequencing input was a population of CD138-negative cells sorted from bone marrow. CDR3 nucleotide sequence: TGTGCCACCAATGACTGGGACGGGGCAACCGGGGAGCTGTTTTTT. Protein sequence: CATNDWDGATGELFF.